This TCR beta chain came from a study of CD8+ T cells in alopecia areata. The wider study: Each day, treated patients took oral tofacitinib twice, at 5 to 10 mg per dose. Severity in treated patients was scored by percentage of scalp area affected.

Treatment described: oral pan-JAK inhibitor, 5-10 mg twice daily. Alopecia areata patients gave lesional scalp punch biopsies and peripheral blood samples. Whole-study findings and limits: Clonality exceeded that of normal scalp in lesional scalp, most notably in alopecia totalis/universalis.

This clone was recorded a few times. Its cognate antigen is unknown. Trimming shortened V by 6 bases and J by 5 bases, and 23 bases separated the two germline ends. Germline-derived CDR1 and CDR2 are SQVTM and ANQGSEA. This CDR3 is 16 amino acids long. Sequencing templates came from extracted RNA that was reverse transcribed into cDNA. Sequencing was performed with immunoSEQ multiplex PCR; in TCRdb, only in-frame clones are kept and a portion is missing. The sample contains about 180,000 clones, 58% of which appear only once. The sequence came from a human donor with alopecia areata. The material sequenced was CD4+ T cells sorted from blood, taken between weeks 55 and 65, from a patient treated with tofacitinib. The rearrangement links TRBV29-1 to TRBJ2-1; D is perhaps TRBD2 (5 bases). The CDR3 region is CSVFLRRAEANNEQFF. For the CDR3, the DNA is TGCAGCGTCTTCTTACGGCGGGCAGAAGCTAACAATGAGCAGTTCTTC.